This is a list of T cell receptor beta chains from one sample in a study of T cell responses to AZD1222 COVID-19 vaccine. TCRdb's copy holds only in-frame clones and misses some; the assay was immunoSEQ multiplex PCR. Of 75,000 to 90,000 clones listed, approximately 83% are singletons. Sequenced material: peripheral blood, taken 28 days after the second AZD1222 dose. These TCRs come from an adult who received the AZD1222 COVID-19 vaccine. Both conserved end residues are part of each CDR3. D genes are given only for firm matches. Not every row has a clone size; where given, it reads once, few, many or a size class.

J gene: TRBJ2-3
D gene: NA
clone size: NA
V gene: TRBV27
CDR3 DNA: TGTGCCAGCAGTTTATCTGACAGGGCGGGAAGCACAGATACGCAGTATTTT
CDR3 protein: CASSLSDRAGSTDTQYF

J gene: TRBJ1-1
D gene: NA
clone size: NA
V gene: TRBV12-3/TRBV12-4
CDR3 DNA: TGTGCCAGCAGTTTAAGCACTGAAGCTTTCTTT
CDR3 protein: CASSLSTEAFF

J gene: TRBJ2-2
D gene: TRBD2
clone size: NA
V gene: TRBV19
CDR3 DNA: TGTGCCAGTAGTAAGACTAGCGGGCGGATTAACACCGGGGAGCTGTTTTTT
CDR3 protein: CASSKTSGRINTGELFF

J gene: TRBJ1-5
D gene: TRBD1
clone size: NA
V gene: TRBV19
CDR3 DNA: TGTGCCAGTAGTATAGTTACGGGACAGGGATTAGGGCAGCCCCAGCATTTT
CDR3 protein: CASSIVTGQGLGQPQHF

J gene: TRBJ2-1
D gene: TRBD2
clone size: NA
V gene: TRBV10-3
CDR3 DNA: TGTGCCATCAGCCTAGCGGGCGAGTACAATGAGCAGTTCTTC
CDR3 protein: CAISLAGEYNEQFF

J gene: TRBJ1-1
D gene: NA
clone size: NA
V gene: TRBV5-1
CDR3 DNA: TGCGCCAGCAGCTTGGGCTCTTCCAACACTGAAGCTTTCTTT
CDR3 protein: CASSLGSSNTEAFF

J gene: TRBJ1-2
D gene: NA
clone size: NA
V gene: TRBV14
CDR3 DNA: TGTGCCACCGGGGACATCTTCTATGGCTACACCTTC
CDR3 protein: CATGDIFYGYTF

J gene: TRBJ1-5
D gene: NA
clone size: once
V gene: TRBV7-2
CDR3 DNA: TGTGCCAGCAGCCAAGGTCCAGGGTCCCCCCAGCCCCAGCATTTT
CDR3 protein: CASSQGPGSPQPQHF

J gene: TRBJ2-5
D gene: NA
clone size: NA
V gene: TRBV29-1
CDR3 DNA: TGCAGCGTTGATAAGGTCAAAGAGACCCAGTACTTC
CDR3 protein: CSVDKVKETQYF

J gene: TRBJ2-3
D gene: NA
clone size: NA
V gene: TRBV7-2
CDR3 DNA: TGTGCCAGCAGCTTTGTTGTGGGCAGTAGCACAGATACGCAGTATTTT
CDR3 protein: CASSFVVGSSTDTQYF

J gene: TRBJ2-1
D gene: NA
clone size: NA
V gene: TRBV27
CDR3 DNA: TGTGCCAGCACGTCCAGGGGCCTCAACAATGAGCAGTTCTTC
CDR3 protein: CASTSRGLNNEQFF

J gene: TRBJ2-5
D gene: NA
clone size: NA
V gene: TRBV10-3
CDR3 DNA: TGTGCCATCAGCTCCGGGACCACAGTTGGAAAAGAGACCCAGTACTTC
CDR3 protein: CAISSGTTVGKETQYF

J gene: TRBJ2-2
D gene: NA
clone size: NA
V gene: TRBV6-1
CDR3 DNA: TGTGCCAGCAGTGAAGCCCAGAACGACTTCACCGGGGAGCTGTTTTTT
CDR3 protein: CASSEAQNDFTGELFF

J gene: TRBJ1-1
D gene: NA
clone size: NA
V gene: TRBV6-1
CDR3 DNA: TGTGCCAGCAGTGAAAGAGGTAGGGTGGGAACTGAAGCTTTCTTT
CDR3 protein: CASSERGRVGTEAFF

J gene: TRBJ1-6
D gene: NA
clone size: NA
V gene: TRBV6-5
CDR3 DNA: TGTGCCAGCAGCCGGGACGGAGTAAATTCACCCCTCCACTTT
CDR3 protein: CASSRDGVNSPLHF

J gene: TRBJ2-1
D gene: TRBD2
clone size: once
V gene: TRBV20-1
CDR3 DNA: TGCAGTGCTAGTCTTGAGCGGGACTACAATGAGCAGTTCTTC
CDR3 protein: CSASLERDYNEQFF

J gene: TRBJ2-5
D gene: NA
clone size: NA
V gene: TRBV5-1
CDR3 DNA: TGCGCCAGCAGCTTGAACCAGGGGACGGAGACCCAGTACTTC
CDR3 protein: CASSLNQGTETQYF

J gene: TRBJ1-1
D gene: TRBD1
clone size: NA
V gene: TRBV12-3/TRBV12-4
CDR3 DNA: TGTGCCAGCAGTTTGTTGGACAGGGATATACTACGGTTT
CDR3 protein: CASSLLDRDILRF

J gene: TRBJ2-3
D gene: NA
clone size: NA
V gene: TRBV7-2
CDR3 DNA: TGTGCCAGCAGCCGCTCGCGGGGAATCGAAGATACGCAGTATTTT
CDR3 protein: CASSRSRGIEDTQYF

J gene: TRBJ1-5
D gene: TRBD1
clone size: NA
V gene: TRBV7-9
CDR3 DNA: TGTGCCAGCAGCGATACGGGAGGGGGCCTAAATCAGCCCCAGCATTTT
CDR3 protein: CASSDTGGGLNQPQHF

J gene: TRBJ2-7
D gene: TRBD2
clone size: few
V gene: TRBV11-3
CDR3 DNA: TGTGCCAGCAGCTTGGAGCGGGAGGCCCCCTACGAGCAGTACTTC
CDR3 protein: CASSLEREAPYEQYF

J gene: TRBJ2-5
D gene: TRBD1
clone size: NA
V gene: TRBV6-7
CDR3 DNA: TGTGCCAGCAGTTACTCGCGAGACAGGGGGGAAGAGACCCAGTACTTC
CDR3 protein: CASSYSRDRGEETQYF

J gene: TRBJ2-7
D gene: TRBD1
clone size: NA
V gene: TRBV6-5
CDR3 DNA: TGTGCCAGCAGTTACCGGGACAGGGCCATCTACGAGCAGTACTTC
CDR3 protein: CASSYRDRAIYEQYF

J gene: TRBJ2-7
D gene: TRBD1
clone size: NA
V gene: TRBV12-3/TRBV12-4
CDR3 DNA: TGTGCCAGCAGTCGGACAGGGAACGAGCAGTACTTC
CDR3 protein: CASSRTGNEQYF

J gene: TRBJ2-5
D gene: TRBD2
clone size: once
V gene: TRBV5-1
CDR3 DNA: TGCGCCAGCAATATGGCCGGGACTAGACAAGAGACCCAGTACTTC
CDR3 protein: CASNMAGTRQETQYF

J gene: TRBJ2-3
D gene: NA
clone size: NA
V gene: TRBV5-1
CDR3 DNA: TGCGCCAGCAGCTCTGGGCGGGAAGGAGATACGCAGTATTTT
CDR3 protein: CASSSGREGDTQYF

J gene: TRBJ1-2
D gene: NA
clone size: once
V gene: TRBV6-5
CDR3 DNA: TGTGCCAGCAGCCTCTCCGGTCAGGGTAACTATGGCTACACCTTC
CDR3 protein: CASSLSGQGNYGYTF

J gene: TRBJ1-2
D gene: NA
clone size: NA
V gene: TRBV6-5
CDR3 DNA: TGTGCCAGCAGGGACGGATTTATCTATGGCTACACCTTC
CDR3 protein: CASRDGFIYGYTF

J gene: TRBJ2-2
D gene: TRBD1
clone size: few
V gene: TRBV5-5
CDR3 DNA: TGTGCCAGCAGCGCCGGACAGGGAGAGACCGGGGAGCTGTTTTTT
CDR3 protein: CASSAGQGETGELFF

J gene: TRBJ1-5
D gene: NA
clone size: NA
V gene: TRBV6-5
CDR3 DNA: TGTGCCAGCAGCCAAAGGGGAATCAATCAGCCCCAGCATTTT
CDR3 protein: CASSQRGINQPQHF

J gene: TRBJ1-2
D gene: NA
clone size: NA
V gene: TRBV6-5
CDR3 DNA: TGTGCCAGCCAAGGCATTTCTCTTTATGGCTACACCTTC
CDR3 protein: CASQGISLYGYTF

J gene: TRBJ2-5
D gene: NA
clone size: NA
V gene: TRBV7-3
CDR3 DNA: TGTGCCAGCAGCTTGACCCCGCAAGAGACCCAGTACTTC
CDR3 protein: CASSLTPQETQYF

J gene: TRBJ1-2
D gene: TRBD1
clone size: NA
V gene: TRBV28
CDR3 DNA: TGTGCCAGCAGAATCGGACAGGCCTATGGCTACACCTTC
CDR3 protein: CASRIGQAYGYTF

J gene: TRBJ2-2
D gene: TRBD2
clone size: NA
V gene: TRBV9
CDR3 DNA: TGTGCCAGCAGCCCGGGACTAGCGGGGGGGCGGAACACCGGGGAGCTGTTTTTT
CDR3 protein: CASSPGLAGGRNTGELFF

J gene: TRBJ2-7
D gene: NA
clone size: few
V gene: TRBV6-1
CDR3 DNA: TGTGCCAGCAGTGAAGATTTCTACGAGCAGTACTTC
CDR3 protein: CASSEDFYEQYF

J gene: TRBJ2-5
D gene: TRBD2
clone size: NA
V gene: TRBV20-1
CDR3 DNA: TGCAGTGCTAGTGTGATTAGCGGGGGGGTACAAGAGACCCAGTACTTC
CDR3 protein: CSASVISGGVQETQYF

J gene: TRBJ2-7
D gene: TRBD2
clone size: NA
V gene: TRBV28
CDR3 DNA: TGTGCCAGCAGTTCCGGACTAGCCCGAGGCTACGAGCAGTACTTC
CDR3 protein: CASSSGLARGYEQYF

J gene: TRBJ2-5
D gene: NA
clone size: NA
V gene: TRBV7-2
CDR3 DNA: TGTGCCAGCAGCCCCCAAGAGACCCAGTACTTC
CDR3 protein: CASSPQETQYF

J gene: TRBJ1-1
D gene: NA
clone size: NA
V gene: TRBV15
CDR3 DNA: TGTGCCACCAGCAACCTCGGGGCTGAAGCTTTCTTT
CDR3 protein: CATSNLGAEAFF

J gene: TRBJ2-1
D gene: TRBD2
clone size: NA
V gene: TRBV5-1
CDR3 DNA: TGCGCCAGCAGCTTGGGGCCTAGCGGGGCCGATGAGCAGTTCTTC
CDR3 protein: CASSLGPSGADEQFF

J gene: TRBJ2-2
D gene: TRBD1
clone size: NA
V gene: TRBV4-1
CDR3 DNA: TGCGCCAGCAGCCATCGGGACAGGGACACCGGGGAGCTGTTTTTT
CDR3 protein: CASSHRDRDTGELFF

J gene: TRBJ1-1
D gene: NA
clone size: NA
V gene: TRBV9
CDR3 DNA: TGTGCCAGCAGCGTAGCTCCGGACAGACCCACTGAAGCTTTCTTT
CDR3 protein: CASSVAPDRPTEAFF

J gene: TRBJ2-1
D gene: NA
clone size: NA
V gene: TRBV15
CDR3 DNA: TGTGCCACCAGCAGAGATAGTGGGGGAAACAATGAGCAGTTCTTC
CDR3 protein: CATSRDSGGNNEQFF